Only a few counts were recorded for the clone carrying this T cell receptor (beta chain). Its antigen is as yet unknown. This specimen belongs to a study of T-cell memory formation after mild COVID-19. Notes on the study in general: The authors did not confirm SARS-CoV-2 specificity of second-wave clones peaking day 37. Of the contracting clones, CD4+ ones lay mainly in CM and EM, and CD8+ ones in EMRA.

The CDR3 covers 13 residues. The V gene's germline CDR1 is DFQATT and CDR2 SNEGSKA (reference sequence). V lost 6 bases and J 0 bases, leaving 11 bases between the germline ends. Barcoded TCR alpha and TCR beta cDNA libraries with UMIs came from 5'RACE using constant-segment primers. TCRdb re-called the 5' RACE reads with MiXCR, one entry per CDR3 protein. This repertoire shows 360,000 or so distinct CDR3 sequences, 25% to 30% found once; its top ten account for roughly 13%. This TCR was sampled from an adult woman who had mild COVID-19 (a few samples of this study predate the infection). Cell type and time point are not known. The V gene is TRBV20-1, the J gene TRBJ1-1; D might be TRBD1 (5 bases). The sequenced sample consisted of PBMCs or a T cell subset sorted from them (not recorded which). In nucleotides, the CDR3 is TGCAGTGCAGACGACAGTATGAACACTGAAGCTTTCTTT. This codes for CSADDSMNTEAFF.